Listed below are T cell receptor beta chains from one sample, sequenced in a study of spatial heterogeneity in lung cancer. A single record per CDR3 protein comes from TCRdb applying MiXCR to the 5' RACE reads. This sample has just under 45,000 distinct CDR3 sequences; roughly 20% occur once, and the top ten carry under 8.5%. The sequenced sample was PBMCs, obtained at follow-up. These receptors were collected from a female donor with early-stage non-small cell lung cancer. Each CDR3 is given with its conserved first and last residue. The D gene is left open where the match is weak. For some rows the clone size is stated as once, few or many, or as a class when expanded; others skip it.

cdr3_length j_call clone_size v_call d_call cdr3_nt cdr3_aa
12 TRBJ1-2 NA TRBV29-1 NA TGCAGCGTTGAAGATAGAGGCTATGGCTACACCTTC CSVEDRGYGYTF
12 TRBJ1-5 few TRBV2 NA TGTGCCAGCAGTGTGGTGGGACAGCCCCAGCATTTT CASSVVGQPQHF
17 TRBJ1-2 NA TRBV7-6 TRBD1 TGTGCCAGCAGTTACGCCGGACAGGGGGGAAGAGGCTATGGCTACACCTTC CASSYAGQGGRGYGYTF
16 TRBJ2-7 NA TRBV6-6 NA TGTGCCAGCAGTTACTCGAGCGCAGGGGTAGGCTACGAGCAGTACTTC CASSYSSAGVGYEQYF
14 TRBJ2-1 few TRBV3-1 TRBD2 TGTGCCAGCAGCTTAGCGGGGCCCAACAATGAGCAGTTCTTC CASSLAGPNNEQFF
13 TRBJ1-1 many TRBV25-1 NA TGTGCCAGCAGTGAATTTAGAGGGGCCCAAGCTTTCTTT CASSEFRGAQAFF
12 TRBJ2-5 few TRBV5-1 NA TGCGCCAGCAGCGTCCGTGAAGAGACCCAGTACTTC CASSVREETQYF
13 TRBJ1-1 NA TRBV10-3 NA TGTGCCACCGGGTCAGGGATAGAGGGTGAAGCTTTCTTT CATGSGIEGEAFF
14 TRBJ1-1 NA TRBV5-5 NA TGTGCCAGCAGCTTGGTAGGCAGGTCCACTGAAGCTTTCTTT CASSLVGRSTEAFF
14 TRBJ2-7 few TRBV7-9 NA TGTGCCAGCAAGGGTAGCGGAGCTCTTTACGAGCAGTACTTC CASKGSGALYEQYF
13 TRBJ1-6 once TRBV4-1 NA TGCGCCAGCAGCCAAGATAGGGGATCACCCCTCCACTTT CASSQDRGSPLHF
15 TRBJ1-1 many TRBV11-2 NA TGTGCCAGCAGACTGCCCGGGATTAGGGAAACTGAAGCTTTCTTT CASRLPGIRETEAFF